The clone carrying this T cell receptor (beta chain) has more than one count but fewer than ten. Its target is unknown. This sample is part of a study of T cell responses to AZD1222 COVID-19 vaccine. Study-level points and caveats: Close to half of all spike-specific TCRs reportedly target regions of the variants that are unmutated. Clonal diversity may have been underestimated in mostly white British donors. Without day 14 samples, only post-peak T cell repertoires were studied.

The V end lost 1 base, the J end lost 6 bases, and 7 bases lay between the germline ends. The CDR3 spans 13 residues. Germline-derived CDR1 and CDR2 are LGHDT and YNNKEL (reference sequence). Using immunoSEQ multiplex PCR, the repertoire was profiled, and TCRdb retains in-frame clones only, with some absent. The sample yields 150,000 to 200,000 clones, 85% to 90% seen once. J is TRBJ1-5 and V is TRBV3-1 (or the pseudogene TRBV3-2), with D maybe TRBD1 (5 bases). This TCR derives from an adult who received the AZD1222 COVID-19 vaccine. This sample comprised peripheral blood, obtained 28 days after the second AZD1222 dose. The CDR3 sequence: CASSQVRGQPQHF. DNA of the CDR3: TGTGCCAGCAGCCAAGTAAGGGGTCAGCCCCAGCATTTT.